This T cell receptor (beta chain) was profiled in a study of CD8 T cells in Susac syndrome. As for the study in general: There were about six sequenced Susac syndrome patients with active disease and about 8 in remission.

Random hexamers were used to reverse transcribe the RNA input (about 0.5 to 1 ug). Amplification of TCR beta CDR3 spanned 54 Vbeta and 13 Jbeta via immunoSEQ multiplex PCR. TCRdb reanalysed the immunoSEQ multiplex PCR reads using MiXCR and keeps one entry per CDR3 protein. This table holds 140,000 to 150,000 distinct CDR3 sequences, under 97% found once. This CDR3 region has 12 residues. V was shortened by 6 bases and J by 10 bases, with 15 bases between the two germline ends. CDR1 and CDR2 (germline): MNHEY, SVGAGI. Sequencing targeted TCR beta in blood CD8+ and CD4+ T cells. This chain uses TRBV6-5 with TRBJ1-2; D unclear. This TCR came from a human donor with Susac syndrome. Material for sequencing was CD4+ T cells from PBMCs. Here the CDR3 DNA reads TGTGCCAGCAGCCCTGCGGAAGGATCCTACACCTTC. Protein sequence: CASSPAEGSYTF.